This TCR beta chain emerged from a study of T cells after yellow fever vaccination. Study-wide results and limits: Only a minor proportion of clonotypes was detected across both CD4 and CD8 compartments.

The CDR3 length is 13 residues. Germline V gives CDR1 LNHDA, CDR2 SQIVND (reference sequence). The ends were cut back, 6 bases at V and 5 bases at J, with 14 bases in the middle. Template-switching 5'RACE yielded the TCR cDNA; a universal primer site and UMIs were added in the process. TCRdb used MiXCR to reprocess the 5' RACE reads, holding one entry per CDR3 protein. Among about 58,000 distinct CDR3 sequences listed, approximately 6.9% were seen once. Ten or more counts support this clonotype. Its cognate antigen is unknown. This specimen consisted of CD8+ T cells sorted from PBMCs, obtained on the day of the first yellow fever vaccination. The chain employs TRBV19 and TRBJ2-7; TRBD1 might be the D (6 bases). The TCR originated in a man between 18 and 35 years old who received the YFV17D yellow fever vaccine. The CDR3 reads CASRRRTEDEQYF. CDR3 nucleotides: TGTGCCAGTAGGAGGCGGACAGAGGACGAGCAGTACTTC.